A single sample gave rise to the 9 T cell receptor beta chains below, sequenced in a study of T cells in tumors and immune-related adverse events. Measured with immunoSEQ multiplex PCR; TCRdb has only the in-frame clones, and not every one. The table includes about 11,000 clones, 85% to 95% detected once. The input for sequencing was lymph node tissue, taken from a patient treated with anti-PD-1 therapy. The receptor set was obtained from a female donor with metastatic renal cell carcinoma.

The rearrangement joins TRBV15 to TRBJ1-1; D is unclear. Germline CDR1 and CDR2: LNHNV and YYDKDF (reference sequence). The length of the CDR3 is 16 residues. The V gene lost 0 bases and the J gene lost 4 bases, with 15 bases spanning the gap. The CDR3: CATSRDPGEWSTEAFF. DNA for the CDR3: TGTGCCACCAGCAGAGATCCCGGGGAATGGAGCACTGAAGCTTTCTTT.

The genes are TRBV30 and TRBJ1-1, with D tentatively TRBD1 (6 bases). The CDR3 extends over 13 amino acids. With 1 base removed from V and 10 bases from J, the gap between germline ends came to 16 bases. Germline-derived CDR1 and CDR2 are GTSNPN and SVGIG (reference sequence). This CDR3 is CAWSEWGAELAFF. For the CDR3, the DNA is TGTGCCTGGAGTGAATGGGGGGCTGAGCTAGCTTTCTTT. Full variable domain (missing parts from reference TRBV30 and TRBJ1-1): SQTIHQWPATLVQPVGSPLSLECTVEGTSNPNLYWYRQAAGRGLQLLFYSVGIGQISSEVPQNLSASRPQDRQFILSSKKLLLSDSGFYLCAWSEWGAELAFFGQGTRLTVV.

The genes are TRBV4-3 and TRBJ2-7; 8 bases are shared with TRBD1. The trim removed 2 bases at V and 1 base at J, leaving 4 bases unmatched. The CDR3 is 15 residues long. CDR1 and CDR2 (germline): LGHNA, YSLEER. The CDR3 reads CASSQQRTGSYEQYF. CDR3 in DNA: TGCGCCAGCAGCCAACAACGGACAGGGTCCTACGAGCAGTACTTC.

The chain employs TRBV28 and TRBJ2-7, with D possibly matching TRBD1 (5 bases). Germline assignment: CDR1 MDHEN and CDR2 SYDVKM. Trimming took 3 bases from V and 2 from J, leaving 11 bases between them. This CDR3 region has 14 residues. This CDR3 is CASSLGPHTYEQYF. The CDR3 bases are TGTGCCAGCAGTTTGGGGCCACACACCTACGAGCAGTACTTC.

This clone has only one observation. The V and J genes are TRBV2 and TRBJ2-2; 11 bases are shared with TRBD1. The CDR3 is made up of 13 amino acids. V lost 10 bases, J lost 6 bases, and 4 bases stayed unmatched. Per germline, CDR1 SNHLY and CDR2 FYNNEI. The CDR3 protein is CAKGQGVAGELFF. CDR3 in DNA: TGTGCCAAGGGACAGGGGGTCGCCGGGGAGCTGTTTTTT.

The V gene is TRBV6-1, the J gene TRBJ2-7, with D perhaps being TRBD1 or TRBD2 (6 bases each). Trimming took off 2 bases at V and 4 bases at J, with 15 bases between the two ends. Germline V gene data show CDR1 as MNHNS and CDR2 as SASEGT. This CDR3 contains 15 residues. The CDR3 region has the DNA TGTGCCAGCAGTGAAAGGGGGACTGTCCCGTACGAGCAGTACTTC. As protein: CASSERGTVPYEQYF.

The chain has TRBV30 and TRBJ2-7; unclear D gene. The germline gives CDR1 GTSNPN, CDR2 SVGIG (reference sequence). The length of the CDR3 is 17 residues. Trimming stripped 0 bases from V and 0 bases from J, with 18 bases between. The CDR3 sequence: CAWSVHFGQASSYEQYF. In DNA, the CDR3 is TGTGCCTGGAGTGTACATTTCGGGCAGGCAAGCTCCTACGAGCAGTACTTC.

This clone was detected once. The chain joins TRBV5-1 to TRBJ1-2, with 8 bases aligning to TRBD1. The germline V gene has CDR1 SGHRS and CDR2 YFSETQ. This CDR3 region has 14 residues. Trimming removed 5 bases from V and 7 bases from J; junction bases left unmatched: 10. CDR3 coding DNA: TGCGCCAGCAGTTTTGGGACAGGAGTTGGTGGCTACACCTTC. Translated: CASSFGTGVGGYTF.

V is TRBV5-6 and J is TRBJ2-7; D is perhaps TRBD2 (6 bases). With 4 bases removed from V and 2 bases from J, the gap between germline ends came to 13 bases. The germline gives CDR1 SGHDT, CDR2 YYEEEE. This CDR3 is built from 14 residues. In DNA, the CDR3 is TGTGCCAGCAGCGGGGGGACGGCCACCTACGAGCAGTACTTC. This sequence encodes CASSGGTATYEQYF.